This T cell receptor (beta chain) was captured by sequencing in a study of shared T cell receptors in the human thymus. Method: immunoSEQ multiplex PCR; TCRdb's copy keeps in-frame clones and lacks some. Counted here are hundreds of thousands of clones, 88% occurring once; the ten biggest clones make up around 0.0099%. These data are also associated with another study on human thymus T cells. Per that study: The sample donors, healthy Finnish infants, were having corrective surgery for congenital heart defects. Resections that were taken during corrective heart surgery supplied the thymus tissue. Apparent skewing of V and J gene usage characterized both thymic and blood repertoires. Related work found strong thymic repertoire overlap between unrelated individuals.

Source material: thymocytes. The source is a boy less than two years old with a congenital heart defect.

The CDR3 bases are TGCGCCAGCAGTGAGGTTATGGACAGGGGCCCCGAGCAGTACTTC. Translated, it gives CASSEVMDRGPEQYF. The genes are TRBV10-1 and TRBJ2-7; 9 bases line up with TRBD1. The CDR3 consists of 15 residues. V dropped 2 bases and J dropped 6; count of bases not matched to a gene: 8. Germline V gene lookup returns CDR1 WNHNN and CDR2 SYGVQD (reference sequence).